This T cell receptor beta chain was identified during a study of shared clonotypes between healthy human individuals. Across the whole study: Three plates were used per donor for CD4 naive, three for CD4 memory, two for CD8 naive and one for CD8 memory. Study findings and constraints: A handful of donors had roughly 5% of their naive CD4 clonotypes in common.

This CDR3 contains 14 residues. The ends lost 5 bases at V and 5 bases at J; junction bases unmatched: 6. Per the germline V gene, CDR1 is SQVTM and CDR2 is ANQGSEA. The naive CD8 subset, CD45RO-negative cells positively selected for CCR7, excluded terminally differentiated effector memory CD45RA+ cells. Donors included only healthy HIV-negative adults lacking recent acute infections or vaccinations. Sequenced by immunoSEQ multiplex PCR; TCRdb stores in-frame clones only, minus some. The sample lists roughly 2.1 million clones, more than 85% occurring once. This clone turned up a few times. The antigen is unknown. This CDR3 is also generated by other DNA sequences in the sample.

Source material: naive CD8+ T cells from PBMCs. This sequence originates from a man younger than 35 in good health. Some clones in this sample may be carry-over from other donors' samples. This rearrangement joins TRBV29-1 to TRBJ1-1, with 12 nucleotides matching TRBD1. DNA of the CDR3: TGCAGCGTTCGGGACAGGGGGCGCGGGACTGAAGCTTTCTTT. Translated: CSVRDRGRGTEAFF.